The entry that follows covers one T cell receptor (beta chain) sequence. This record belongs to a study of blood T cell repertoires in COVID-19. As handled by the study authors: Estimation of nucleated cell counts was performed using reference gene primer amplification. The data were produced by immunoSEQ multiplex PCR, yet TCRdb's version contains in-frame clones alone and is incomplete. V, J and clone size are taken as reported in that table, and D and trimming were inferred from the DNA itself. The sample contains some 250,000 clones, 70% to 90% of which appear only once. This TCR was sampled from a man aged 25-45 years who had recovered from COVID-19. The specimen sequenced was peripheral blood.

The CDR3 spells CASSLEGASGETQYF. The CDR3 DNA follows: TGCGCCAGCAGCTTGGAGGGGGCGTCTGGGGAGACCCAGTACTTC. This chain connects TRBV5-1 to TRBJ2-5; TRBD1 matches at 7 bases. The CDR3 extends over 15 amino acids. CDR1 SGHRS and CDR2 YFSETQ come from the germline V gene. V lost 0 bases, J lost 5 bases, and 7 bases stayed unmatched.